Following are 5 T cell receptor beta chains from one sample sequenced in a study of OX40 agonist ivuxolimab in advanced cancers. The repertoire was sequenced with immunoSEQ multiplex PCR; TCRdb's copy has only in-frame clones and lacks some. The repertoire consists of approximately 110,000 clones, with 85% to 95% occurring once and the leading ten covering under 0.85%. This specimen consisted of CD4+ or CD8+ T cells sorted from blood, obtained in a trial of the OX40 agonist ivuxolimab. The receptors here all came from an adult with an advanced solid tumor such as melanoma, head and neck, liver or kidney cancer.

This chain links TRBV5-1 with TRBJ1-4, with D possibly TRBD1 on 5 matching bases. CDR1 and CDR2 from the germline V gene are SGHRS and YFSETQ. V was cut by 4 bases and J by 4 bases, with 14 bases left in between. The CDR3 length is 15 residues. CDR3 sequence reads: CASSPGGAFNEKLFF. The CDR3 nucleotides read TGCGCCAGCAGCCCAGGTGGGGCGTTTAATGAAAAACTGTTTTTT.

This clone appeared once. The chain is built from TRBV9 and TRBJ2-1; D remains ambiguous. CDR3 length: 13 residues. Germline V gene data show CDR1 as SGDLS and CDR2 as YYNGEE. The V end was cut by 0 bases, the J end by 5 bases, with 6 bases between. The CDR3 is CASSVGVNNEQFF. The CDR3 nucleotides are TGTGCCAGCAGCGTAGGAGTTAACAATGAGCAGTTCTTC.

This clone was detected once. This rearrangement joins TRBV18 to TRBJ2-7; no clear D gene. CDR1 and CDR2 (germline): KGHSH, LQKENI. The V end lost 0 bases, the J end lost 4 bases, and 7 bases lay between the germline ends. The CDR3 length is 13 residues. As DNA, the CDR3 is TGTGCCAGCTCACCACCCTCCGTATACGAGCAGTACTTC. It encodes CASSPPSVYEQYF.

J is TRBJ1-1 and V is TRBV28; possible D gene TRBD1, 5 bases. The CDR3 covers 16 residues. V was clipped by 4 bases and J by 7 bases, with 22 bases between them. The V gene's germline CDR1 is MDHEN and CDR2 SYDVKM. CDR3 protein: CASSSAGGDEHGEAFF. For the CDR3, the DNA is TGTGCCAGCAGTTCCGCGGGTGGGGACGAACATGGTGAAGCTTTCTTT.

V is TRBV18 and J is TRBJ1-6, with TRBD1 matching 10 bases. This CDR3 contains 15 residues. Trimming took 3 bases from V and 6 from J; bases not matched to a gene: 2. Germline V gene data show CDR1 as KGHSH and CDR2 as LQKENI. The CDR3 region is CASSPGTGVNSPLHF. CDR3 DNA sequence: TGTGCCAGCTCACCCGGGACAGGGGTTAATTCACCCCTCCACTTT. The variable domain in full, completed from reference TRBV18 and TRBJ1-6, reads NAGVMQNPRHLVRRRGQEARLRCSPMKGHSHVYWYRQLPEEGLKFMVYLQKENIIDESGMPKERFSAEFPKEGPSILRIQQVVRGDSAAYFCASSPGTGVNSPLHFGNGTRLTVT.